What follows is one TCR beta chain and its context. The V gene's germline CDR1 is MNHEY and CDR2 SMNVEV (reference sequence). The V and J ends lost 5 bases and 7 bases respectively, with 18 bases between them. This CDR3 has 16 residues. TCRdb's table, derived via immunoSEQ multiplex PCR, lists solely in-frame clones and lacks some. The sample lists approximately 20,000 clones, 75% to 90% occurring once. This entry comes from a study of T cells after posttransplantation cyclophosphamide. Control samples came 1 year after myeloablative marrow transplants with methotrexate plus calcineurin inhibitor. V and J are TRBV27 and TRBJ1-6, with a tentative D call TRBD1 (6 bases). The sequence derives from a female patient under 45 who received an allogeneic stem cell transplant from an unrelated donor, was CMV-positive, and had acute and chronic GVHD. The graft donor may be the source of some T cells. The sample was PBMCs, taken approximately twelve months after allogeneic stem cell transplant with calcineurin inhibitor and methotrexate. CDR3 amino acids: CASSPISTGLNSPLHF. The CDR3 nucleotides are TGTGCCAGCAGTCCTATTTCGACAGGATTAAATTCACCCCTCCACTTT.